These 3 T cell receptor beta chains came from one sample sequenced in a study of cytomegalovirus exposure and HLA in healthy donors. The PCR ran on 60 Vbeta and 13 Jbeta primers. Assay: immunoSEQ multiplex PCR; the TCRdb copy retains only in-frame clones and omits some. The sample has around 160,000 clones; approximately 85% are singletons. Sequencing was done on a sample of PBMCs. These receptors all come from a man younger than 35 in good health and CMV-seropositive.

The CDR3 region has the DNA TGTGCCAGCAGGGCCGGCCGGGACGGACAGGTCTACGAGCAGTACTTC. It is translated as CASRAGRDGQVYEQYF. J is TRBJ2-7 and V is TRBV5-6, with TRBD1 matching 7 bases. The V segment lost 5 bases and the J segment 3 bases; nucleotides outside the gene matches: 14. From germline, CDR1 is SGHDT and CDR2 YYEEEE. CDR3 size: 16 residues.

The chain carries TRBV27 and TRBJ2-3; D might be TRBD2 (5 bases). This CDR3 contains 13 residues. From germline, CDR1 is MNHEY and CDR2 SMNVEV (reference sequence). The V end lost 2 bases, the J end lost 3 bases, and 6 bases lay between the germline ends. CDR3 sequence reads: CASSLRGTDTQYF. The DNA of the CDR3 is TGTGCCAGCAGTTTACGGGGTACAGATACGCAGTATTTT.

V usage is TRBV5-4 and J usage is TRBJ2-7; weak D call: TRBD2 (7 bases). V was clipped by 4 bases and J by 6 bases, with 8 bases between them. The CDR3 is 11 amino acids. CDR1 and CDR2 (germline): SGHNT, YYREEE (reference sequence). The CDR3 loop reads CASSRGAEQYF. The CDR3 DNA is TGTGCCAGCAGCCGGGGGGCCGAGCAGTACTTC.